This T cell receptor beta chain was found in a study of blood T cells in healthy people across ages. As for the study in general: Every two T cells gave about one barcoded beta molecule via template switching.

This clonotype came up once. The CDR3 extends over 15 amino acids. V was pared by 5 bases and J by 1 base, with 7 bases of the junction left unmatched. Germline V CDR1 and CDR2: LGHDT, YNNKEL (reference sequence). Alongside a J-beta primer mix, a sample-barcoded 5' primer served in a second PCR lasting roughly 6 to 11 cycles. A single record per CDR3 protein comes from TCRdb applying MiXCR to the 5' RACE reads. The table shows about 730,000 distinct CDR3 sequences, with around 46% occurring only once. PBMCs, at least 7 million per sample, were isolated. A minimum of 5 micrograms of total RNA was extracted per sample.

This chain uses TRBV3-1 with TRBJ2-5; 7 bases agree with TRBD1. Material: blood. The source is a woman aged 55 to 70 in good health. The CDR3 reads CASSSRDRFQETQYF. The CDR3 DNA is TGTGCCAGCAGCTCCCGGGACAGATTCCAAGAGACCCAGTACTTC.